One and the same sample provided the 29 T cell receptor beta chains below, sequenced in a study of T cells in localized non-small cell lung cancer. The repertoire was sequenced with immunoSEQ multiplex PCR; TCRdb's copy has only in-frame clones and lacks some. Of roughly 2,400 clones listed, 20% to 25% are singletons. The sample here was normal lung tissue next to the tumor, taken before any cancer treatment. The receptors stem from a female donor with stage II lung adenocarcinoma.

CDR3 nucleotide sequence: TGCGCCAGCAGCGAAGGGACAAACCTTGAAGCTTTCTTT. This gives the protein CASSEGTNLEAFF. The chain carries TRBV23-1 and TRBJ1-1; D perhaps matches TRBD1 (6 bases). TRBV23-1 is known as an ORF, though its function is uncertain. The CDR3 has 13 amino acids. Trimming shortened V by 6 bases and J by 7 bases, and 15 bases separated the two germline ends.

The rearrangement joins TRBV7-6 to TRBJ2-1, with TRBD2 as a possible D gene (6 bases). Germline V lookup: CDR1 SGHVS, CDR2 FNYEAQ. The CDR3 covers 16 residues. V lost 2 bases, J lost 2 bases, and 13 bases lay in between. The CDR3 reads CASSLLGGDAYNEQFF. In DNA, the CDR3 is TGTGCCAGCAGCTTATTGGGCGGGGACGCCTACAATGAGCAGTTCTTC.

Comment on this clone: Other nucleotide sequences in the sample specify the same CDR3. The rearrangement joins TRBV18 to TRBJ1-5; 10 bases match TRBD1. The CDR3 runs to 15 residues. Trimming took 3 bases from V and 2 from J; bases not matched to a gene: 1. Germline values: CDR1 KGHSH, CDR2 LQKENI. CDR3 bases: TGTGCCAGCTCACCGGACAGGGGGGGCAATCAGCCCCAGCATTTT. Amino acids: CASSPDRGGNQPQHF.

CDR3 residues: CASVTSENYEQYF. The CDR3 region has the DNA TGTGCCAGCGTAACTAGCGAGAACTACGAGCAGTACTTC. V gene TRBV18 combines with J gene TRBJ2-7; 7 nucleotides agree with TRBD2. The CDR3 sequence is 13 residues long. Germline V gives CDR1 KGHSH, CDR2 LQKENI. With V trimmed by 8 bases and J by 3 bases, 7 bases remained unmatched.

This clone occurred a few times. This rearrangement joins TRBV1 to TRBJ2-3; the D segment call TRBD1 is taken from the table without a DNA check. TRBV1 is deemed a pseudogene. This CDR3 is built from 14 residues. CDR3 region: CASSPTASTDTQYF. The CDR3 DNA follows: TGCGCCAGCAGCCCGACAGCTAGCACAGATACGCAGTATTTT.

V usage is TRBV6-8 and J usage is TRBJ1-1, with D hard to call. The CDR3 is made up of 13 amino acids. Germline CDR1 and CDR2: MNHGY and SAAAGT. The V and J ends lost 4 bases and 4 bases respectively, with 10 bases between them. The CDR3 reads CASSFNSGTEAFF. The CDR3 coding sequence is TGTGCCAGCAGTTTTAACTCGGGCACTGAAGCTTTCTTT.

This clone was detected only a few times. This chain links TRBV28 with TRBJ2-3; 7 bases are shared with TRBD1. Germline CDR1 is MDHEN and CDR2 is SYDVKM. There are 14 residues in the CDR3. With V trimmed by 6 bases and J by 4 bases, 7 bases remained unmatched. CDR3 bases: TGTGCCAGCAGCCTGACAGGGTACCCAGATACGCAGTATTTT. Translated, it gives CASSLTGYPDTQYF.

The CDR3 DNA is TGTGCTAGTGAACGCCGGGACAGCACTGAAGCTTTCTTT. It codes for CASERRDSTEAFF. The chain couples TRBV12-5 to TRBJ1-1; 7 positions match TRBD1. CDR3 size: 13 residues. CDR1 LGHNT and CDR2 FRNRAP come from the germline V gene. With V trimmed by 7 bases and J by 4 bases, 6 bases remained unmatched.

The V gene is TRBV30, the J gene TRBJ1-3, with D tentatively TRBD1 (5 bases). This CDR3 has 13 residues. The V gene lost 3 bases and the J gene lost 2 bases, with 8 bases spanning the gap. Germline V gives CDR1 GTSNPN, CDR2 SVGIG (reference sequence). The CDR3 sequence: CAWRRGAGNTIYF. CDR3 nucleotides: TGTGCCTGGAGAAGGGGAGCTGGAAACACCATATATTTT.

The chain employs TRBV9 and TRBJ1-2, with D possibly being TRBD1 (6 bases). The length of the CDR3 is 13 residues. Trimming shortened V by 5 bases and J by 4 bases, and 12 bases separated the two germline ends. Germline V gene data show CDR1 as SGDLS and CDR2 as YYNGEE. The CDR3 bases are TGTGCCAGCAGGGCAGGAGGGGGCTATGGCTACACCTTC. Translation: CASRAGGGYGYTF. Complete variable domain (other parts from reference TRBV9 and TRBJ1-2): DSGVTQTPKHLITATGQRVTLRCSPRSGDLSVYWYQQSLDQGLQFLIQYYNGEERAKGNILERFSAQQFPDLHSELNLSSLELGDSALYFCASRAGGGYGYTFGSGTRLTVV.

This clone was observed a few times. The CDR3 region has the DNA TGCGCCAGCAGTGAGTCTGGGGGTCCAAACACTGAAGCTTTCTTT. Translating it yields CASSESGGPNTEAFF. The chain links TRBV10-1 to TRBJ1-1, with D tentatively TRBD1 (5 bases). Per germline, CDR1 WNHNN and CDR2 SYGVQD (reference sequence). V dropped 0 bases and J dropped 2 bases, with 10 bases sitting between them. There are 15 residues in the CDR3.

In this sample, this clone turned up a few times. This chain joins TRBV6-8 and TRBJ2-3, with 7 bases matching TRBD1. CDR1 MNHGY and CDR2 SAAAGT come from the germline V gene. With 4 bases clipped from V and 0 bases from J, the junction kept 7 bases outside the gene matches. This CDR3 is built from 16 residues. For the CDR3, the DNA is TGTGCCAGCAGTTTCGACAGGGCATCTAGCACAGATACGCAGTATTTT. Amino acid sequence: CASSFDRASSTDTQYF.

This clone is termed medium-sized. The CDR3 nucleotides read TGTGCCAGCAGTCCGTCCGGGACAGACACCGGGGAGCTGTTTTTT. It yields the protein CASSPSGTDTGELFF. The chain links TRBV6-8 to TRBJ2-2; 7 bases match TRBD1. Per germline, CDR1 MNHGY and CDR2 SAAAGT. The CDR3 covers 15 residues. J lost 3 bases, V lost 5 bases, and 6 bases had no gene match.

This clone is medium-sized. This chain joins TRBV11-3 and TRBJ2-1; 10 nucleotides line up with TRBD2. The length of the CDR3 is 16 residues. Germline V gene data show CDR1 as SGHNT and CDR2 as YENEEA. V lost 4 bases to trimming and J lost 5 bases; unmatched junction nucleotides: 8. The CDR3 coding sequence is TGTGCCAGCAGCTCCAGGAGCGGGGGGGGGCACAATGAGCAGTTCTTC. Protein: CASSSRSGGGHNEQFF.

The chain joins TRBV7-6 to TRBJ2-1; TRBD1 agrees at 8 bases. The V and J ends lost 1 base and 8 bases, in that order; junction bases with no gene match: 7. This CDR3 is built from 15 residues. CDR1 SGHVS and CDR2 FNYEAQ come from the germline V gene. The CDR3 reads CASSLVQGATDEQFF. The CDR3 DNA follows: TGTGCCAGCAGCTTAGTCCAGGGGGCAACCGATGAGCAGTTCTTC.

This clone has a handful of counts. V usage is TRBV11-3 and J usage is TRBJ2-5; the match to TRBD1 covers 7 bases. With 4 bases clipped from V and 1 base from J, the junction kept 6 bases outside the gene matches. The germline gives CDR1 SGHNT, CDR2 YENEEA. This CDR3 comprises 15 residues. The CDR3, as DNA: TGTGCCAGCAGCTCCTGGGGACAGATCCAAGAGACCCAGTACTTC. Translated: CASSSWGQIQETQYF.

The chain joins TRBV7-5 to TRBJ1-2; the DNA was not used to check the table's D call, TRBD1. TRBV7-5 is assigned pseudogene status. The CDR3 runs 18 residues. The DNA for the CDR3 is TGTGCCAGCAGCTTACTCCGACAGGGGGCGCCTAAACTCTATGGCTACACCTTC. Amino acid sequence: CASSLLRQGAPKLYGYTF.

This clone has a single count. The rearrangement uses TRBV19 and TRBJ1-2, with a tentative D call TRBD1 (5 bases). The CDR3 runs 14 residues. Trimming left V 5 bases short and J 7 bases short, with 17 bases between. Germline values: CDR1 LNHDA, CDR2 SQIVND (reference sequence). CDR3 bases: TGTGCCAGTAGTCAGGGCCTGGGGAGAGGTGGCTACACCTTC. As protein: CASSQGLGRGGYTF.

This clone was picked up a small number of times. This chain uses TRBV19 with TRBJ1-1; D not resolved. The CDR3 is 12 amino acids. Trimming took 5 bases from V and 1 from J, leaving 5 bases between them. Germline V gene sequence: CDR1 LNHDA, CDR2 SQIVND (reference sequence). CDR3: CASSLRNTEAFF. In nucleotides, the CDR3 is TGTGCCAGTAGTCTGAGGAACACTGAAGCTTTCTTT.

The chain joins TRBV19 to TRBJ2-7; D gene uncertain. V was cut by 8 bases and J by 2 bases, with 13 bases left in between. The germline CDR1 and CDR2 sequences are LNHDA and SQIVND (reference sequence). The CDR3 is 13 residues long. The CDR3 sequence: CASSRWPAYEQYF. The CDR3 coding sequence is TGTGCCAGTTCGCGCTGGCCCGCCTACGAGCAGTACTTC.

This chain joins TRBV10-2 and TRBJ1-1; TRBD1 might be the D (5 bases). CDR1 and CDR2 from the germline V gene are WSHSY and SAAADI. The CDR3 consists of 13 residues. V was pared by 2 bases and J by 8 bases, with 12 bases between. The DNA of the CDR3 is TGCGCCAGCAGTGAGATACCCAGACAGGAAGCTTTCTTT. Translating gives CASSEIPRQEAFF.

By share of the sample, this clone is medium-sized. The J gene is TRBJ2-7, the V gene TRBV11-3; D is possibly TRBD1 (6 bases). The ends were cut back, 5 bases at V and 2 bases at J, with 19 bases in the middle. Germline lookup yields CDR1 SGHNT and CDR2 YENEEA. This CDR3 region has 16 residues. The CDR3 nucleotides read TGTGCCAGCAGCCAGCTCTCTGGTGAGGGGGCCTACGAGCAGTACTTC. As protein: CASSQLSGEGAYEQYF. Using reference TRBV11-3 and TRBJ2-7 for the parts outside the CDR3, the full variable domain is EAGVVQSPRYKIIEKKQPVAFWCNPISGHNTLYWYLQNLGQGPELLIRYENEEAVDDSQLPKDRFSAERLKGVDSTLKIQPAELGDSAVYLCASSQLSGEGAYEQYFGPGTRLTVT.

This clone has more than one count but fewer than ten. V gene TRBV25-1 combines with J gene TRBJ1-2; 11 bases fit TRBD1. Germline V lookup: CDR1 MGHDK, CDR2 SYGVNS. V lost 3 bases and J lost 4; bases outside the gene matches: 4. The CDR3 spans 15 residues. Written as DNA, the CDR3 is TGTGCCAGCAGTGATCGGGACAGGGGGTTCTATGGCTACACCTTC. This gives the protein CASSDRDRGFYGYTF.

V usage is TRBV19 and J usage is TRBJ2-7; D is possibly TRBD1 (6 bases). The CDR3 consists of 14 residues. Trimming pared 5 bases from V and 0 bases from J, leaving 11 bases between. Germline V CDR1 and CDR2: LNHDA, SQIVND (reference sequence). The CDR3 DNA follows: TGTGCCAGTAGTCAGCGGACAGACTCCTACGAGCAGTACTTC. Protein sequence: CASSQRTDSYEQYF. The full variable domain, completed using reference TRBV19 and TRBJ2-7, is DGGITQSPKYLFRKEGQNVTLSCEQNLNHDAMYWYRQDPGQGLRLIYYSQIVNDFQKGDIAEGYSVSREKKESFPLTVTSAQKNPTAFYLCASSQRTDSYEQYFGPGTRLTVT.

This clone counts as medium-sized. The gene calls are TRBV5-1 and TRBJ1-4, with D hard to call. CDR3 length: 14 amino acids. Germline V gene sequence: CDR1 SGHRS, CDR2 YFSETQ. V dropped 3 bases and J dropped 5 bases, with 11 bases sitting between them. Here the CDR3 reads CASSSALGNEKLFF. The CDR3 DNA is TGCGCCAGCAGCTCGGCCTTGGGAAATGAAAAACTGTTTTTT.

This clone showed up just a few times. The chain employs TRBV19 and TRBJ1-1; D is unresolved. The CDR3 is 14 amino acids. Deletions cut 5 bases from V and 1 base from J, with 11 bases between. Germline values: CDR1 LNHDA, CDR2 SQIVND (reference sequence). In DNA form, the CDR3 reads TGTGCCAGTAGTCTTCGAGTTTGGAACACTGAAGCTTTCTTT. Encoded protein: CASSLRVWNTEAFF.

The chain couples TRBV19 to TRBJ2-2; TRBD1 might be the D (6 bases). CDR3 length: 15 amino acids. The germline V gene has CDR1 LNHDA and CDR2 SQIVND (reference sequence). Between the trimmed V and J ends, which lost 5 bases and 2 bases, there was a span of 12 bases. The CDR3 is CASSSGAANTGELFF. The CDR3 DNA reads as TGTGCCAGTAGTTCAGGGGCAGCAAACACCGGGGAGCTGTTTTTT.

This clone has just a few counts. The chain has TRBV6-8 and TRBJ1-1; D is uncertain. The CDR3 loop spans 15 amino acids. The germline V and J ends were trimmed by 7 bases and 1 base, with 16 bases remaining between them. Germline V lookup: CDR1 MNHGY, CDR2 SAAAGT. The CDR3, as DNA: TGTGCCAGCAATCCCTACAATGTAGGGAACACTGAAGCTTTCTTT. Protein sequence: CASNPYNVGNTEAFF.

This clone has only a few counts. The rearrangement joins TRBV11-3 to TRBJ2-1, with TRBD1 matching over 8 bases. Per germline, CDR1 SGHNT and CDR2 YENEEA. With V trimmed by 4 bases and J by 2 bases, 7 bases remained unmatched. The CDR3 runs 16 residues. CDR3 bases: TGTGCCAGCAGCTCGTCAGGGGGCCTCCCCTACAATGAGCAGTTCTTC. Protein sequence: CASSSSGGLPYNEQFF.